What follows are 11 T cell receptor beta chains derived from one specimen sequenced in a study of cytomegalovirus exposure and HLA in healthy donors. The study ran its PCR with 60 Vbeta and 13 Jbeta primers. Sequenced by immunoSEQ multiplex PCR; TCRdb stores in-frame clones only, minus some. The data contain 80,000 to 100,000 clones, roughly four fifths of them seen just once; the ten biggest clones take up about a tenth. Sequencing was done on a sample of PBMCs. Receptor source: a human donor in good health.

V and J are TRBV15 and TRBJ1-2, with TRBD1 matching over 10 bases. CDR3 length: 15 residues. Losses at the gene ends were 0 bases for V and 7 bases for J; bases not matched to a gene: 5. Germline CDR1 and CDR2: LNHNV and YYDKDF (reference sequence). The CDR3 nucleotides are TGTGCCACCAGCAGAGAGGGGACAGGGGTAGGTGGCTACACCTTC. This gives the protein CATSREGTGVGGYTF.

This clone was counted between two and nine times. The CDR3 reads CASRQQTSEKLFF. CDR3 DNA sequence: TGTGCCAGCAGACAGCAAACCAGTGAAAAACTGTTTTTT. V is TRBV6-5 and J is TRBJ1-4; no definite D call. The CDR3 is 13 residues long. The V and J ends lost 6 bases and 7 bases respectively, with 12 bases between them. In germline, CDR1 is MNHEY, CDR2 SVGAGI.

V usage is TRBV28 and J usage is TRBJ2-2; 7 nucleotides match TRBD2. The V gene's germline CDR1 is MDHEN and CDR2 SYDVKM. The ends lost 6 bases at V and 3 bases at J; junction bases unmatched: 4. The CDR3 spans 14 residues. The CDR3 loop reads CASRVGGDTGELFF. The CDR3 DNA follows: TGTGCCAGCAGGGTTGGGGGGGACACCGGGGAGCTGTTTTTT.

The chain is built from TRBV7-3 and TRBJ2-1; 12 positions agree with TRBD2. Germline V gene lookup returns CDR1 SGHTA and CDR2 FQGTGA. V was pared by 5 bases and J by 3 bases, with 2 bases of the junction left unmatched. This CDR3 contains 15 residues. This CDR3 reads CASSPTSGSYNEQFF. CDR3 nucleotide sequence: TGTGCCAGCAGCCCGACTAGCGGGAGCTACAATGAGCAGTTCTTC.

The chain is built from TRBV28 and TRBJ2-7, with D possibly matching TRBD1 (5 bases). The CDR3 consists of 13 residues. V was clipped by 6 bases and J by 5 bases, with 14 bases between them. CDR1 MDHEN and CDR2 SYDVKM come from the germline V gene. CDR3 residues: CASSIDSSHEQYF. For the CDR3, the DNA is TGTGCCAGCAGCATCGACAGTTCCCACGAGCAGTACTTC.

The V call is TRBV11-2, the J call TRBJ1-1; D not certain. Trimming shortened V by 2 bases and J by 4 bases, and 11 bases separated the two germline ends. Per germline, CDR1 SGHAT and CDR2 FQNNGV. The CDR3 extends over 14 amino acids. The CDR3 spells CASSLSQASTEAFF. The CDR3 nucleotides read TGTGCCAGCAGCTTATCCCAGGCCAGCACTGAAGCTTTCTTT.

This sequence joins TRBV11-2 and TRBJ1-3, with 12 nucleotides matching TRBD1. The length of the CDR3 is 18 residues. CDR1 and CDR2 (germline): SGHAT, FQNNGV. The V and J ends lost 4 bases and 4 bases, in that order; junction bases with no gene match: 11. The CDR3 region has the DNA TGTGCCAGCAGCTCACCGAGGGGGACAGGGGGCTTCGGAAACACCATATATTTT. It specifies CASSSPRGTGGFGNTIYF. Combining the CDR3 with reference TRBV11-2 and TRBJ1-3 gives the whole variable domain EAGVAQSPRYKIIEKRQSVAFWCNPISGHATLYWYQQILGQGPKLLIQFQNNGVVDDSQLPKDRFSAERLKGVDSTLKIQPAKLEDSAVYLCASSSPRGTGGFGNTIYFGEGSWLTVV.

V gene TRBV18 combines with J gene TRBJ2-2; D not certain. The V and J ends lost 8 bases and 1 base respectively, with 11 bases between them. Per the germline V gene, CDR1 is KGHSH and CDR2 is LQKENI. The CDR3 totals 14 residues. The CDR3 is CASNSERNTGELFF. The CDR3 region has the DNA TGTGCCAGCAATTCCGAGAGGAACACCGGGGAGCTGTTTTTT.

The chain has TRBV5-8 and TRBJ2-3; D may be TRBD2 (7 bases). The CDR3 runs 13 residues. Deletions cut 5 bases from V and 6 bases from J, with 13 bases between. Germline CDR1 SGHTS, CDR2 YDEGEE. CDR3 amino acids: CASRNRGGDTQYF. CDR3 coding DNA: TGTGCCAGCAGAAATAGGGGGGGCGATACGCAGTATTTT.

The chain is built from TRBV5-4 and TRBJ1-5; D may be TRBD1 (6 bases). V lost 4 bases and J 4 bases, leaving 9 bases between the germline ends. The CDR3 length is 13 residues. Germline CDR1 reads SGHNT; CDR2 reads YYREEE (reference sequence). DNA for the CDR3: TGTGCCAGCAGCCTACAGGGAAATCAGCCCCAGCATTTT. Protein: CASSLQGNQPQHF. Variable domain in full (rest from reference TRBV5-4 and TRBJ1-5): ETGVTQSPTHLIKTRGQQVTLRCSSQSGHNTVSWYQQALGQGPQFIFQYYREEENGRGNFPPRFSGLQFPNYSSELNVNALELDDSALYLCASSLQGNQPQHFGDGTRLSIL.

Only a few counts were recorded for this clone. The chain uses TRBV6-5 and TRBJ2-2; TRBD1 is a possible D gene (5 bases). Trimming removed 2 bases at V and 6 bases at J, with 10 bases between. The V gene's germline CDR1 is MNHEY and CDR2 SVGAGI. This CDR3 spans 14 amino acids. This chain's CDR3 is CASSYVTGAGELFF. In nucleotides, the CDR3 is TGTGCCAGCAGTTACGTTACAGGAGCCGGGGAGCTGTTTTTT.